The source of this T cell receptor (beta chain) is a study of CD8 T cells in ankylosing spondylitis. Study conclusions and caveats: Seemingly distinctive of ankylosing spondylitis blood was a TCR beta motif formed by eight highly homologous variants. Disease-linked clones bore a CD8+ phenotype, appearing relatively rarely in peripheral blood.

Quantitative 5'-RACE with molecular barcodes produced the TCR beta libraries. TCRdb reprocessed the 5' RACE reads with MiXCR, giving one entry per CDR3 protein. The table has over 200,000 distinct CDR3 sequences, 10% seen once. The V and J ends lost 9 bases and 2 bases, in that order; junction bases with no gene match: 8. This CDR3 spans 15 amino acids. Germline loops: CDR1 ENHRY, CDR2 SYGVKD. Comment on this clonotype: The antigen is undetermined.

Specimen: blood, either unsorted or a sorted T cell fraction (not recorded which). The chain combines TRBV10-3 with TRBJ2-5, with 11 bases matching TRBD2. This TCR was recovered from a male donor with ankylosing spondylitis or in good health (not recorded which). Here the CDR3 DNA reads TGTGCCATTAAAACTAGCGGGGGACCACAAGAGACCCAGTACTTC. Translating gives CAIKTSGGPQETQYF.